This T cell receptor beta chain was identified in a study of T cells in Graves' hyperthyroidism and ophthalmopathy. Amplification of TCR beta CDR3 regions was performed using RNA transcripts as template. RT-PCR in the first round (using the HTBI primer set) targeted the TCR CDR3. Using its own MiXCR run on the multiplex PCR reads, TCRdb lists one record per CDR3 protein. The data hold 300,000 to 500,000 distinct CDR3 sequences, with about an eighth observed a single time. Findings and caveats of the study: Blood also carried most thyroid clonotypes expanded above 0.001.

V was trimmed by 2 bases and J by 4 bases, leaving 25 bases between them. CDR3 length equals 19 residues. Germline CDR1 reads SEHNR; CDR2 reads FQNEAQ (reference sequence). This clonotype has a count of ten or more. Its antigen remains unidentified. This TCR was sampled from a man aged 50-60 years with Graves' ophthalmopathy. The source material was blood. The chain links TRBV7-9 to TRBJ2-3, with D possibly called TRBD1 or TRBD2 (6 bases each). CDR3 loop: CASSLPPSGRGDTSDTQYF. The CDR3 DNA reads TGTGCCAGCAGCTTACCCCCCTCAGGCCGCGGGGACACCTCAGATACGCAGTATTTT.